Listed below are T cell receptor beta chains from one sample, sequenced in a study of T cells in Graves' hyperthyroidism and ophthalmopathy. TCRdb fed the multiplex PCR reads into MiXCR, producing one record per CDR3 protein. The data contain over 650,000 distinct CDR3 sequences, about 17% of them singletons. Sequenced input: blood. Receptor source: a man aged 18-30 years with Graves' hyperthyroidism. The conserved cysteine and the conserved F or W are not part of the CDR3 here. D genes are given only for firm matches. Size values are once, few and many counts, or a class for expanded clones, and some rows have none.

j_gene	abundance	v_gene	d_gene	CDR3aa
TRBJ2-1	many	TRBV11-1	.	ASSLRWGGERNEQF
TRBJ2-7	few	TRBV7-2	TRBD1	ASSPGTGFHEQY
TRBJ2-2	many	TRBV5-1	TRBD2	ASSGRGDTGELF
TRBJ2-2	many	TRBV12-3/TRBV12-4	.	ASSRAGTVVGELF
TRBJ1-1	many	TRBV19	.	ASNSMGTEAF
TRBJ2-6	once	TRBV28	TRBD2	TSSRREGYSGANVLT
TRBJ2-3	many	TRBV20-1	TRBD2	SARGRVREGLTDTQY
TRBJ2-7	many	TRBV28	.	ASSFPESSYEQY
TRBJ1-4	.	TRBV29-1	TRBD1	SVGTGGNEKLF
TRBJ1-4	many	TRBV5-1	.	ASSRRGGVATNEKLF
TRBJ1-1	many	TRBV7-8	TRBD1	ASSLTGAKVTGTEAF
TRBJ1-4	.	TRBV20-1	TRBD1	SARVGTGGEKLF
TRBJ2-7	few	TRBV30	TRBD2	AWSQRGEQY
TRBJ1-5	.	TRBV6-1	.	ASGFLGDQPQH
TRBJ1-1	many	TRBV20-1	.	SARAGPMNTEAF
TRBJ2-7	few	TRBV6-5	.	ASSYGPTYEQY
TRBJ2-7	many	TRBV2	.	ASEDMGQGGYEQY
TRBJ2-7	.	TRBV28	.	ASRPRGSGYYEQY
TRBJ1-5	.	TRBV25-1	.	ASSEWVVNQPQH
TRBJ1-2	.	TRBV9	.	ASSGTGALRDGYT
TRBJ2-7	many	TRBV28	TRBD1	ASRRLDTGGYSYEQY
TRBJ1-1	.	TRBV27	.	ASSPHPLAPEAF
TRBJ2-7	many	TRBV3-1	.	ASSQDLSYEQY
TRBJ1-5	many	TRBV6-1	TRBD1	ASSGPRDRGLGGNQPQH
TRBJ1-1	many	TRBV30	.	AFLYRAPGEAF
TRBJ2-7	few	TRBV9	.	ASSVGDGSYEQY
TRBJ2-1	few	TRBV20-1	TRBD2	SASSGSDLNEQF
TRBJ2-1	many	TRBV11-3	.	ASSYFDNEQF
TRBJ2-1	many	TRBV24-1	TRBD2	ATSDMGLAYNNEQF
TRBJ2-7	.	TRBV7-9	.	ASTRGGAPEQY